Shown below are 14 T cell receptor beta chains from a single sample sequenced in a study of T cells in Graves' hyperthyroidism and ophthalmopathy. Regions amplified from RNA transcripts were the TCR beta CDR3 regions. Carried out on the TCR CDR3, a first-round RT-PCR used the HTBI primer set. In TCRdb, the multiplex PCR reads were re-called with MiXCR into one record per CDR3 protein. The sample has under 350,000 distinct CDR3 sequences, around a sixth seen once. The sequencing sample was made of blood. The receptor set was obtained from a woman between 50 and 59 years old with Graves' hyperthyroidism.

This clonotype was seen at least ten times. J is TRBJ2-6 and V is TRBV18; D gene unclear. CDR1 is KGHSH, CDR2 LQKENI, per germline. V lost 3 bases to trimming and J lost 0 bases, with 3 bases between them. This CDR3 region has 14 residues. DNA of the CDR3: TGTGCCAGCTCACCTAACTCTGGGGCCAACGTCCTGACTTTC. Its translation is CASSPNSGANVLTF.

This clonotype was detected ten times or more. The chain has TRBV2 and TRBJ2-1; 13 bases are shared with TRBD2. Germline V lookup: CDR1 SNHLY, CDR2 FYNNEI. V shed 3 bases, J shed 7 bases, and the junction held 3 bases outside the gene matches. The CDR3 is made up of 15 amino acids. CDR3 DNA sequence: TGTGCCAGCAGTGAGGGGACTAGCGGGGTAAATGAGCAGTTCTTC. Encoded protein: CASSEGTSGVNEQFF.

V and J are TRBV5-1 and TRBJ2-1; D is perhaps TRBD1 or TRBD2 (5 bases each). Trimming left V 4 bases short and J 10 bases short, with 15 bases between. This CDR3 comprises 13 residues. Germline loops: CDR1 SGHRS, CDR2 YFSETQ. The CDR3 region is CASSATGTAEQFF. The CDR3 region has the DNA TGCGCCAGCAGCGCAACCGGGACGGCAGAGCAGTTCTTC.

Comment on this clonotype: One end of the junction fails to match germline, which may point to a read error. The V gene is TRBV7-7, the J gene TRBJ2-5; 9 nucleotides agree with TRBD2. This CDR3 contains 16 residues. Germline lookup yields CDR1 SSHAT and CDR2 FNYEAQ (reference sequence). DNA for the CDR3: TGTGCTAGCAGCTTAGGCGTAGCGGGGGTCGCGGAGACCCAGTACTTC. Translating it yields CASSLGVAGVAETQYF. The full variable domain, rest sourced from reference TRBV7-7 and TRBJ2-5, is GAGVSQSPRYKVTKRGQDVTLRCDPISSHATLYWYQQALGQGPEFLTYFNYEAQPDKSGLPSDRFSAERPEGSISTLTIQRTEQRDSAMYRCASSLGVAGVAETQYFGPGTRLLVL.

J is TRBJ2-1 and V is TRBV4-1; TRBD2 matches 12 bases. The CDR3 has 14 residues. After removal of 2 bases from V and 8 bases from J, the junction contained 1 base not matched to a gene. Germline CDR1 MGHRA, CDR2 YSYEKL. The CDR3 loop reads CASSQLAGGHEQFF. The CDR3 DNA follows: TGCGCCAGCAGCCAACTAGCGGGGGGGCATGAGCAGTTCTTC.

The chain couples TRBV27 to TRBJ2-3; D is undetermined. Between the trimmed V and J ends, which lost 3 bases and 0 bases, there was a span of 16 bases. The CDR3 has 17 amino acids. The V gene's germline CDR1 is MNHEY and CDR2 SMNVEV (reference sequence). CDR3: CASSFYPTSTSTDTQYF. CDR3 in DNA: TGTGCCAGCAGTTTCTACCCGACATCTACTAGCACAGATACGCAGTATTTT.

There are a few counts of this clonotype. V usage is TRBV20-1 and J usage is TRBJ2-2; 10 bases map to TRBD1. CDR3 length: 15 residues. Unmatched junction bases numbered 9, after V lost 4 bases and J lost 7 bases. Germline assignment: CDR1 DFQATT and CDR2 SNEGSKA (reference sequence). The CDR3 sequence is CSATHPGTGVGELFF. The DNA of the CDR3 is TGCAGTGCTACCCACCCGGGGACAGGGGTCGGGGAGCTGTTTTTT.

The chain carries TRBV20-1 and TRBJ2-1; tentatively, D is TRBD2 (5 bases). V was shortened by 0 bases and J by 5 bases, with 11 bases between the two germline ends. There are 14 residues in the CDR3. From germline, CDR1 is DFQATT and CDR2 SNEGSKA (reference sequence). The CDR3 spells CSARDRRKDNEQFF. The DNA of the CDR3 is TGCAGTGCTAGAGATCGGAGGAAGGACAATGAGCAGTTCTTC.

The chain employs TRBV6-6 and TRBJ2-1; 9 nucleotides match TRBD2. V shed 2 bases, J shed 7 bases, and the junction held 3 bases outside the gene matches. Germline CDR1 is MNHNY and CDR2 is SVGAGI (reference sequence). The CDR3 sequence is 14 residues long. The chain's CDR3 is CASSYGTSINEQFF. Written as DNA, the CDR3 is TGTGCCAGCAGTTACGGGACTAGCATAAATGAGCAGTTCTTC.

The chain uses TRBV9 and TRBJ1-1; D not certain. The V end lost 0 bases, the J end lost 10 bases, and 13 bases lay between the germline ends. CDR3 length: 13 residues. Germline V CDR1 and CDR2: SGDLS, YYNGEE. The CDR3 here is CASSVDGEVVAFF. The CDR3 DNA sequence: TGTGCCAGCAGCGTAGATGGGGAGGTGGTAGCTTTCTTT.

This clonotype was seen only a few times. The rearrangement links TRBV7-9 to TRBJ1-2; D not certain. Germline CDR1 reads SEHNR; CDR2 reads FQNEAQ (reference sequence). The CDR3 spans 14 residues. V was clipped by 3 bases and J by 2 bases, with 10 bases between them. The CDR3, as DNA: TGTGCCAGCAGCTTCGGGGAAAGCAACTATGGCTACACCTTC. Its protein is CASSFGESNYGYTF.

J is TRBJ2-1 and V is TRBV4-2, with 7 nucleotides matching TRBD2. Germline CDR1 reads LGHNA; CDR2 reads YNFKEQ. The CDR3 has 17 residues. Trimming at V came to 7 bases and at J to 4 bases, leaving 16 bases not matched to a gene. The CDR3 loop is CASTRATGLADYNEQFF. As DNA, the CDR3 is TGTGCCAGCACGCGAGCCACCGGCCTAGCGGATTACAATGAGCAGTTCTTC.

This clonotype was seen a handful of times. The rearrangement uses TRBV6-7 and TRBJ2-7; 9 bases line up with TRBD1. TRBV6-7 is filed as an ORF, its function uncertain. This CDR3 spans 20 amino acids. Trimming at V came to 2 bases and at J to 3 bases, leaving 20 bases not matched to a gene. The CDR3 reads CASSYPTGQGLSFPDYEQYV. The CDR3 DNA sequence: TGTGCCAGCAGTTACCCGACCGGACAGGGGCTATCTTTCCCCGACTACGAGCAGTACGTC.

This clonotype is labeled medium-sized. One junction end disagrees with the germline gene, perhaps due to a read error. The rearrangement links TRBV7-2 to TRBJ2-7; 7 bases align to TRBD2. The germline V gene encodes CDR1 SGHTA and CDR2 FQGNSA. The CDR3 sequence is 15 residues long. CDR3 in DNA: TGTGCCAGCACCTTAAGGCGGGAGCCCACCTACGAGCAGTACTTC. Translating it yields CASTLRREPTYEQYF.